This T cell receptor (beta chain) was sequenced for a study of CD8+ T cells in alopecia areata. At the level of the study: Treated patients were given 5 to 10 mg oral tofacitinib twice daily.

CDR3 length: 15 amino acids. Germline CDR1 reads SGHAT; CDR2 reads FQNNGV. Trimming took 5 bases from V and 5 from J; bases not matched to a gene: 11. Extracted RNA was reverse transcribed, and the resulting cDNA served as sequencing template. Generated by immunoSEQ multiplex PCR, the TCRdb table keeps only in-frame clones and is missing some. The table includes about 130,000 clones, roughly 50% detected once. Alopecia areata patients gave lesional scalp punch biopsies and peripheral blood samples. The chain combines TRBV11-2 with TRBJ2-7; 8 bases fit TRBD2. This receptor was identified in a human donor with alopecia areata. Sequences were derived from CD4+ T cells sorted from blood, sampled at week 0. The CDR3 DNA is TGTGCCAGCAGCCTCGGTCGCAGCGGGGGTGACGAGCAGTACTTC. Its translation: CASSLGRSGGDEQYF.